One and the same sample provided the 19 T cell receptor beta chains below, sequenced in a study of blood T cell repertoires in COVID-19. TCRdb's table, derived via immunoSEQ multiplex PCR, lists solely in-frame clones and lacks some. The profile covers 250,000 to 350,000 clones, with approximately 91% appearing a single time and 0.94% taken by the ten largest. Source material: peripheral blood. Receptor source: a woman in her thirties or forties who had recovered from COVID-19.

The J gene is TRBJ2-2, the V gene TRBV18, with D perhaps matching TRBD1 (6 bases). CDR1 and CDR2 from the germline V gene are KGHSH and LQKENI. V was clipped by 6 bases and J by 3 bases, with 11 bases between them. The CDR3 loop spans 14 amino acids. The CDR3 DNA is TGTGCCAGCTCCGCGACAGGAGACACCGGGGAGCTGTTTTTT. Encoded protein: CASSATGDTGELFF. The full variable domain, with the rest looked up from reference TRBV18 and TRBJ2-2, is NAGVMQNPRHLVRRRGQEARLRCSPMKGHSHVYWYRQLPEEGLKFMVYLQKENIIDESGMPKERFSAEFPKEGPSILRIQQVVRGDSAAYFCASSATGDTGELFFGEGSRLTVL.

The V call is TRBV4-1, the J call TRBJ1-2; no clear D. V was trimmed by 4 bases and J by 8 bases, leaving 11 bases between them. Germline CDR1 is MGHRA and CDR2 is YSYEKL. The CDR3 sequence is 12 residues long. In nucleotides, the CDR3 is TGCGCCAGCAGCCGGGGATCGGGGGGCTACACCTTC. This encodes CASSRGSGGYTF.

The chain employs TRBV5-1 and TRBJ1-6; D uncertain. Trimming removed 0 bases at V and 11 bases at J, with 12 bases between. Per the germline V gene, CDR1 is SGHRS and CDR2 is YFSETQ. The CDR3 has 14 amino acids. CDR3 residues: CASSLVLESAPLHF. The CDR3, as DNA: TGCGCCAGCAGCTTGGTGTTGGAGTCAGCACCCCTCCACTTT.

About this clone: The junction differs from germline at one of its ends, possibly a read error. This chain links TRBV5-1 with TRBJ1-2, with D uncertain. This CDR3 spans 12 amino acids. Germline V gene lookup returns CDR1 SGHRS and CDR2 YFSETQ. CDR3 in amino acids: CASSLATGPEFF. The CDR3 coding sequence is TGCGCCAGCAGCTTGGCTACGGGTCCTGAGTTCTTC.

The chain links TRBV10-2 to TRBJ1-4; TRBD1 matches at 8 bases. Germline values: CDR1 WSHSY, CDR2 SAAADI. J gave up 3 bases and V 0 bases, and 0 bases lay outside the gene matches. The CDR3 is made up of 15 amino acids. In DNA form, the CDR3 reads TGCGCCAGCAGTGAGTCGACAGGGGCTAATGAAAAACTGTTTTTT. Its translation: CASSESTGANEKLFF.

The chain is built from TRBV5-6 and TRBJ1-4, with D perhaps TRBD1 (6 bases). V lost 4 bases, J lost 6 bases, and 10 bases lay in between. The CDR3 is 13 amino acids. Per the germline V gene, CDR1 is SGHDT and CDR2 is YYEEEE. DNA for the CDR3: TGTGCCAGCAGCCCCGGACAGTATGAAAAACTGTTTTTT. Translation: CASSPGQYEKLFF.

This sequence joins TRBV28 and TRBJ2-7, with 9 bases identical to TRBD2. The CDR3 has 15 residues. Germline V lookup: CDR1 MDHEN, CDR2 SYDVKM. The V gene end was trimmed by 5 bases and the J gene end by 0 bases; junction bases not matched to a gene: 5. The CDR3 spells CASSATSGYSYEQYF. In nucleotides, the CDR3 is TGTGCCAGCAGTGCGACTAGCGGCTACTCCTACGAGCAGTACTTC.

The chain joins TRBV10-1 to TRBJ2-1; TRBD1 aligns across 9 bases. The CDR3 extends over 17 amino acids. The ends lost 3 bases at V and 12 bases at J; junction bases unmatched: 18. From germline, CDR1 is WNHNN and CDR2 SYGVQD (reference sequence). The CDR3 nucleotides are TGCGCCAGCAGTGAATCGTCCGGGACAGGGCGAATCCACCCGCAGTTCTTC. This translates into CASSESSGTGRIHPQFF.

The V call is TRBV5-1, the J call TRBJ2-7; 10 bases are a match to TRBD2. The CDR3 has 16 residues. V shed 0 bases and J 0 bases; nucleotides not matched to a gene: 3. From germline, CDR1 is SGHRS and CDR2 YFSETQ. CDR3 sequence (DNA): TGCGCCAGCAGCTTGGGACTAGCGGGCAGCTCCTACGAGCAGTACTTC. Its protein product is CASSLGLAGSSYEQYF.

The CDR3 DNA reads as TGTGCCAGTAGTACCCGCCGTCTAGGTGCAGGGGACAATGAGCAGTTCTTC. This sequence encodes CASSTRRLGAGDNEQFF. This rearrangement joins TRBV19 to TRBJ2-1; possible D gene TRBD1, 6 bases. V was trimmed by 4 bases and J by 5 bases, leaving 21 bases between them. The CDR3 contains 17 residues. Germline V gene lookup returns CDR1 LNHDA and CDR2 SQIVND (reference sequence).

This clone has just one count. This rearrangement joins TRBV19 to TRBJ1-3, with D possibly being TRBD1 (6 bases). Germline values: CDR1 LNHDA, CDR2 SQIVND (reference sequence). This CDR3 is 15 amino acids long. V was pared by 6 bases and J by 2 bases, with 14 bases between. The CDR3 is CASSEQGSAGNTIYF. The CDR3 DNA is TGTGCCAGTAGCGAACAGGGTTCAGCTGGAAACACCATATATTTT.

The rearrangement joins TRBV12-3 or TRBV12-4 to TRBJ2-3; D not resolved. This CDR3 spans 13 amino acids. Between the trimmed V and J ends, which lost 6 bases and 0 bases, there was a span of 7 bases. The DNA for the CDR3 is TGTGCCAGCAGGCGAACTAGCACAGATACGCAGTATTTT. Translating it yields CASRRTSTDTQYF.

The chain combines TRBV28 with TRBJ2-7; 12 bases are shared with TRBD2. This CDR3 has 17 amino acids. V was clipped by 4 bases and J by 3 bases; unmatched bases: 10. Germline V gene data show CDR1 as MDHEN and CDR2 as SYDVKM. CDR3 sequence (DNA): TGTGCCAGCAGTTCCCGACTAGCGGGAGAGGGAATCTACGAGCAGTACTTC. It translates to CASSSRLAGEGIYEQYF.

This sequence joins TRBV7-9 and TRBJ2-4, with D perhaps matching TRBD2 (7 bases). V dropped 5 bases and J dropped 9 bases, with 23 bases sitting between them. Germline-derived CDR1 and CDR2 are SEHNR and FQNEAQ (reference sequence). The CDR3 sequence is 16 residues long. The CDR3 spells CASSPISQGGYGIQYF. For the CDR3, the DNA is TGTGCCAGCAGCCCAATATCACAGGGAGGGTATGGCATTCAGTACTTC.

The chain links TRBV27 to TRBJ2-1; 12 nucleotides line up with TRBD2. The CDR3 is made up of 16 amino acids. Per the germline V gene, CDR1 is MNHEY and CDR2 is SMNVEV (reference sequence). J lost 6 bases, V lost 3 bases, and 6 bases had no gene match. The CDR3 loop reads CASSFLAGGPGNEQFF. Here the CDR3 DNA reads TGTGCCAGCAGTTTCCTAGCGGGAGGGCCGGGCAATGAGCAGTTCTTC.

This sequence joins TRBV3-1 (or the pseudogene TRBV3-2) and TRBJ2-1; D not certain. CDR1 is LGHDT, CDR2 YNNKEL, per germline (reference sequence). Trimming took off 4 bases at V and 7 bases at J, with 8 bases between the two ends. The CDR3 is 12 residues long. The CDR3 sequence is CASSPPSNEQFF. The CDR3 region has the DNA TGTGCCAGCAGCCCCCCCTCGAATGAGCAGTTCTTC.

The CDR3 sequence: CASSQDILAGAREQYF. The DNA of the CDR3 is TGTGCCAGCAGCCAAGATATACTAGCGGGAGCGCGCGAGCAGTACTTC. This chain links TRBV4-2 with TRBJ2-7; TRBD2 aligns across 11 bases. The CDR3 is 16 residues long. Germline assignment: CDR1 LGHNA and CDR2 YNFKEQ. Unmatched junction bases numbered 7, after V lost 0 bases and J lost 6 bases.

CDR3 loop: CASRQGDSGNTIYF. CDR3 nucleotides: TGCGCCAGCCGGCAGGGGGACTCTGGAAACACCATATATTTT. The chain couples TRBV5-1 to TRBJ1-3; 7 nucleotides align to TRBD1. The CDR3 spans 14 residues. The V gene's germline CDR1 is SGHRS and CDR2 YFSETQ. J lost 0 bases, V lost 7 bases, and 4 bases had no gene match.

The chain joins TRBV28 to TRBJ2-7; D is possibly TRBD2 (7 bases). The V gene lost 7 bases and the J gene lost 2 bases, with 15 bases spanning the gap. The germline gives CDR1 MDHEN, CDR2 SYDVKM. CDR3 length equals 14 residues. The CDR3 bases are TGTGCCAGCATACCTAGGGGGGGAGCCTACGAGCAGTACTTC. It specifies CASIPRGGAYEQYF.